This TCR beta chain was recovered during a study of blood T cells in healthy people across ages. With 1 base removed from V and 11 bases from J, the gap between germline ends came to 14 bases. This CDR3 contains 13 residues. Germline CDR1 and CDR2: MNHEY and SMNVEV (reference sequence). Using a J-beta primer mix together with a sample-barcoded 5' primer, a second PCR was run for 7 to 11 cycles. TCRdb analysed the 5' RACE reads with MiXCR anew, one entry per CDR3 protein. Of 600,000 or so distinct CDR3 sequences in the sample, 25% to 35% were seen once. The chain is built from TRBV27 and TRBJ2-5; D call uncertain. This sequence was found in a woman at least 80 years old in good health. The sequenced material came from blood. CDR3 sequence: CASSLLAEYKQYF. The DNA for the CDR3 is TGTGCCAGCAGTTTATTGGCAGAATACAAGCAGTACTTC.